Sequencing of this TCR beta chain was carried out in a study of blood T cell repertoires in COVID-19. Produced via immunoSEQ multiplex PCR; TCRdb's table is partial and in-frame only. This sample has about 160,000 clones; about four fifths occur once, and the top ten carry less than 4.5%. The CDR3 runs 16 residues. Trimming cost V 1 base and J 1 base, with 13 bases left between them. CDR1 is SGDLS, CDR2 YYNGEE, per germline. Sequencing was done on a sample of PBMCs or T cells enriched from blood (not recorded which). The sequence was collected from a woman between 45 and 60 years old in a cohort exposed to, infected with or recovered from COVID-19 (not recorded which). V and J are TRBV9 and TRBJ2-3, with D possibly TRBD2 on 5 matching bases. Here the CDR3 reads CASSVFSSGGTDTQYF. The CDR3 DNA sequence: TGTGCCAGCAGCGTATTCTCTTCCGGGGGCACAGATACGCAGTATTTT.